One sample yielded the 13 T cell receptor beta chains listed below, sequenced in a study of T cell responses to AZD1222 COVID-19 vaccine. Assay: immunoSEQ multiplex PCR; the TCRdb copy retains only in-frame clones and omits some. This sample carries approximately 94,000 clones, around nine tenths of them seen once, and the ten largest clones take more than 15%. The sequencing used peripheral blood, collected on day 0 of AZD1222 vaccination. These TCRs come from an adult in good health.

The rearrangement uses TRBV14 and TRBJ1-6; TRBD1 might be the D (5 bases). V lost 8 bases and J 9 bases, leaving 14 bases between the germline ends. The CDR3 spans 13 residues. Germline-derived CDR1 and CDR2 are SGHDN and FVKESK. The CDR3 here is CASSRQGGSPLHF. CDR3 bases: TGTGCCAGCTCCAGGCAGGGTGGTTCACCCCTCCACTTT.

This chain joins TRBV6-6 and TRBJ1-2; D may be TRBD1 (5 bases). V was clipped by 4 bases and J by 7 bases, with 19 bases between them. Germline V gives CDR1 MNHNY, CDR2 SVGAGI (reference sequence). The CDR3 length is 15 residues. CDR3 bases: TGTGCCAGCAGTTTTGTCCCAGGGACCATGCCTGGCTACACCTTC. The encoded protein is CASSFVPGTMPGYTF.

J is TRBJ2-3 and V is TRBV18; 8 bases are a match to TRBD1. CDR1 and CDR2 from the germline V gene are KGHSH and LQKENI. V lost 2 bases and J lost 7; bases outside the gene matches: 8. The length of the CDR3 is 15 residues. CDR3 residues: CASSPSTGGTNTQYF. The CDR3 DNA reads as TGTGCCAGCTCACCAAGCACAGGGGGGACAAATACGCAGTATTTT.

The chain joins TRBV29-1 to TRBJ1-1, with 9 bases fitting TRBD1. Trimming took 6 bases from V and 2 from J; bases not matched to a gene: 4. The CDR3 is made up of 13 amino acids. CDR1 is SQVTM and CDR2 is ANQGSEA in the germline V gene. The CDR3 DNA is TGCAGCGTGCGGACAGGGGTCAACACTGAAGCTTTCTTT. Protein: CSVRTGVNTEAFF.

This chain links TRBV3-1 (or the pseudogene TRBV3-2) with TRBJ1-6, with D possibly TRBD1 on 6 matching bases. This CDR3 spans 14 amino acids. Germline lookup yields CDR1 LGHDT and CDR2 YNNKEL (reference sequence). The V and J ends lost 4 bases and 8 bases respectively, with 12 bases between them. CDR3 in DNA: TGTGCCAGCAGCCTAAGTAGGGGGGATTCACCCCTCCACTTT. Amino acids: CASSLSRGDSPLHF.

The CDR3 DNA reads as TGTGCCAGCAGCCACCCCAGCTATGAGCAGTTCTTC. Translating gives CASSHPSYEQFF. The chain has TRBV3-1 (or the pseudogene TRBV3-2) and TRBJ2-1; the D is unclear. Looked up from germline, CDR1 is LGHDT and CDR2 is YNNKEL (reference sequence). Trimming took off 3 bases at V and 8 bases at J, with 8 bases between the two ends. This CDR3 spans 12 amino acids.

This chain links TRBV6-5 with TRBJ1-1; TRBD1 agrees at 7 bases. Per the germline V gene, CDR1 is MNHEY and CDR2 is SVGAGI. V lost 5 bases to trimming and J lost 3 bases; unmatched junction nucleotides: 9. The CDR3 extends over 15 amino acids. For the CDR3, the DNA is TGTGCCAGCAGTCCATCAAACAGGGGCGACACTGAAGCTTTCTTT. Translation: CASSPSNRGDTEAFF.

The chain has TRBV19 and TRBJ2-5; D perhaps matches TRBD1 (5 bases). Germline lookup yields CDR1 LNHDA and CDR2 SQIVND (reference sequence). V shed 2 bases and J shed 5 bases, with 15 bases lying between them. CDR3 length equals 15 residues. The CDR3: CASSITGGRGETQYF. CDR3 coding DNA: TGTGCCAGTAGTATAACAGGTGGTCGTGGCGAGACCCAGTACTTC.

This clone appeared a single time. J is TRBJ2-5 and V is TRBV11-3; maybe TRBD1 (5 bases). CDR1 is SGHNT and CDR2 is YENEEA in the germline V gene. This CDR3 is built from 13 residues. V lost 5 bases to trimming and J lost 0 bases, with 7 bases between them. The CDR3 bases are TGTGCCAGCAGCCGGACAAACCAAGAGACCCAGTACTTC. Amino acids: CASSRTNQETQYF.

J is TRBJ2-7 and V is TRBV18; D is unresolved. Trimming cost V 2 bases and J 0 bases, with 5 bases left between them. Germline CDR1 is KGHSH and CDR2 is LQKENI. The CDR3 sequence is 13 residues long. CDR3 DNA sequence: TGTGCCAGCTCACCATCGAGCTCCTACGAGCAGTACTTC. It translates to CASSPSSSYEQYF.

The chain carries TRBV11-3 and TRBJ1-2, with D tentatively TRBD1 (5 bases). This CDR3 contains 16 residues. Germline assignment: CDR1 SGHNT and CDR2 YENEEA. Trimming shortened V by 5 bases and J by 6 bases, and 22 bases separated the two germline ends. The CDR3 sequence is CASSQPGGGYGDGYTF. CDR3 bases: TGTGCCAGCAGCCAACCTGGTGGGGGGTACGGGGATGGCTACACCTTC.

The chain employs TRBV29-1 and TRBJ2-1; weak D call: TRBD2 (7 bases). The germline V and J ends were trimmed by 8 bases and 6 bases, with 20 bases remaining between them. Germline CDR1 and CDR2: SQVTM and ANQGSEA. This CDR3 contains 14 residues. CDR3 sequence reads: CSSPRWGGGNEQFF. Written as DNA, the CDR3 is TGCAGCTCTCCGCGATGGGGAGGGGGCAATGAGCAGTTCTTC.

J is TRBJ1-1 and V is TRBV7-3, with no clear D. This CDR3 is 13 amino acids long. Trimming shortened V by 1 base and J by 3 bases, and 6 bases separated the two germline ends. Germline CDR1 reads SGHTA; CDR2 reads FQGTGA. The CDR3 is CASSLNRDTEAFF. The CDR3 DNA reads as TGTGCCAGCAGCTTAAATAGGGACACTGAAGCTTTCTTT.